These 6 T cell receptor beta chains were all obtained from the same sample, sequenced in a study of shared clonotypes between healthy human individuals. Some clones are missing from TCRdb's copy, which holds only in-frame ones; the method was immunoSEQ multiplex PCR. Seen here are about half a million clones, roughly 80% observed once, and the top ten hold about 12%. Sequenced: PBMCs. The receptors here all came from a middle-aged woman in good health. Some clones in this sample may be carry-over from other donors' samples.

This clone showed up many times. The chain uses TRBV4-3 and TRBJ2-2; weak D call: TRBD2 (6 bases). Germline values: CDR1 LGHNA, CDR2 YSLEER. V shed 5 bases and J shed 3 bases, with 16 bases lying between them. The CDR3 contains 16 residues. The CDR3 sequence is CASSARGTPYTGELFF. In nucleotides, the CDR3 is TGCGCCAGCAGCGCCCGGGGGACCCCTTACACCGGGGAGCTGTTTTTT.

The genes are TRBV7-2 and TRBJ2-5; 9 bases map to TRBD1. This CDR3 spans 16 amino acids. V dropped 2 bases and J dropped 3; count of bases not matched to a gene: 7. CDR1 is SGHTA, CDR2 FQGNSA, per germline. The chain's CDR3 is CASSLQDRGQKETQYF. The CDR3 nucleotides read TGTGCCAGCAGCTTACAGGACAGGGGTCAGAAAGAGACCCAGTACTTC.

The rearrangement links TRBV4-3 to TRBJ2-7; weak D call: TRBD1 (6 bases). Trimming cost V 3 bases and J 3 bases, with 12 bases left between them. This CDR3 contains 14 residues. Germline loops: CDR1 LGHNA, CDR2 YSLEER. The CDR3 DNA reads TGCGCCAGCAGCCAGTCCAGGGGTTACTACGAGCAGTACTTC. It codes for CASSQSRGYYEQYF.

The V and J genes are TRBV27 and TRBJ2-7; 15 nucleotides line up with TRBD2. The ends lost 5 bases at V and 6 bases at J; junction bases unmatched: 14. This CDR3 region has 18 residues. CDR1 MNHEY and CDR2 SMNVEV come from the germline V gene (reference sequence). The CDR3 reads CASSLRTSGRARSGEQYF. CDR3 DNA sequence: TGTGCCAGCAGTCTAAGGACTAGCGGGAGGGCCAGATCGGGCGAGCAGTACTTC.

For this clone: A read error likely explains this, since a far larger clone differs by one base. V is TRBV5-4 and J is TRBJ2-7, with 10 bases identical to TRBD2. This CDR3 comprises 16 residues. Germline-derived CDR1 and CDR2 are SGHNT and YYREEE (reference sequence). V was pared by 4 bases and J by 0 bases, with 7 bases of the junction left unmatched. CDR3 protein: CASSRVAGGLSYEQYF. The CDR3 DNA sequence: TGTGCCAGCAGCCGAGTAGCGGGGGGTCTCTCCTACGAGCAGTACTTC.

For the CDR3, the DNA is TGTGCCGGTGGACAGGGGGCGGGGGAGACCCAGTACTTC. Translated: CAGGQGAGETQYF. The genes are TRBV30 and TRBJ2-5; 11 bases agree with TRBD1. Germline CDR1 is GTSNPN and CDR2 is SVGIG (reference sequence). Losses at the gene ends were 8 bases for V and 5 bases for J; bases not matched to a gene: 7. The CDR3 consists of 13 residues.